Below, one T cell receptor (beta chain) is given with its context. Its antigen is currently unknown. The sample comes from a study of blood T cells in healthy people across ages. A second PCR, run for roughly 7 to 11 cycles, used a sample-barcoded 5' primer plus a J-beta primer mix. TCRdb re-derived calls from the 5' RACE reads in MiXCR, one entry per CDR3 protein. The sample lists 1.2 million to 1.5 million distinct CDR3 sequences, 59% occurring once. Overall study findings and caveats: Nothing was known about donor CMV status, and this possibly confounded expanded clonotype changes. With age, beta diversity per million T cells declined roughly linearly, significantly by 40. Unsorted PBMCs ruled out conclusive naive versus antigen-experienced comparison.

Germline V gene lookup returns CDR1 SQVTM and CDR2 ANQGSEA. The V gene lost 6 bases and the J gene lost 2 bases, with 19 bases spanning the gap. This CDR3 has 15 amino acids. This clonotype was sampled from a man aged 18 to 29 in good health. The chain is built from TRBV29-1 and TRBJ2-5; no clear D. Sequencing input: blood. Here the CDR3 DNA reads TGCAGCGTCTCGCCAGCGCACAGCAGACAAGAGACCCAGTACTTC. Its translation is CSVSPAHSRQETQYF.